Given below is one T cell receptor (beta chain) in context. As yet, its antigen is unknown. Measured with immunoSEQ multiplex PCR; TCRdb has only the in-frame clones, and not every one. Found here are 70,000 or so clones, under 95% of them singletons; the top ten hold about 10%. These data come from a study of OX40 agonist ivuxolimab in advanced cancers. Study information: Prior anti-PD-1, anti-PD-L1 or anti-CTLA-4 therapy was allowed; 40% had some. Study outcomes and limitations: Some nonresponders additionally presented with little normalized T-cell clonal expansion. Dose levels from 0.1 to 3.0 mg/kg saw CD4+ and CD8+ blood T cells expand clonally by week 6.

Sampling of blood occurred at baseline, cycle 4 day 1, and cycle 7 day 1. The sample was CD4+ or CD8+ T cells sorted from blood, taken in a trial of the OX40 agonist ivuxolimab. The receptor's source is an adult with an advanced solid tumor such as melanoma, head and neck, liver or kidney cancer.

CDR3 in amino acids: CASTHHRSPNSPLHF. The CDR3, as DNA: TGTGCCAGTACCCATCACAGGTCCCCGAATTCACCCCTCCACTTT. This chain links TRBV19 with TRBJ1-6, with a possible D match to TRBD1 (5 bases). The CDR3 totals 15 residues. Germline CDR1 reads LNHDA; CDR2 reads SQIVND (reference sequence). V gave up 7 bases and J gave up 7 bases, with 17 bases separating them. Full variable domain (outside the CDR3, taken from reference TRBV19 and TRBJ1-6): DGGITQSPKYLFRKEGQNVTLSCEQNLNHDAMYWYRQDPGQGLRLIYYSQIVNDFQKGDIAEGYSVSREKKESFPLTVTSAQKNPTAFYLCASTHHRSPNSPLHFGNGTRLTVT.